These T cell receptor beta chains were read from a single sample in a study of CD8 T cells in ankylosing spondylitis. TCRdb redid the calling of the 5' RACE reads with MiXCR, one entry per CDR3 protein. This sample yields around 890,000 distinct CDR3 sequences, of which 10% to 15% are seen a single time; under 0.6% belongs to the top ten. The specimen was blood, either unsorted or a sorted T cell fraction (not recorded which). These receptors were taken from a male donor with ankylosing spondylitis. Each CDR3 is given with its conserved first and last residue. The D gene is left open where the match is weak. Size tells how often a clone was seen (once, few, many) or the class of an expanded clone, and some rows leave it out.

v_call	j_call	d_call	clone_size	cdr3_aa	cdr3_nt
TRBV5-1	TRBJ2-3	-	-	CASSPQGTDTKYF	TGCGCCAGCAGCCCTCAGGGCACAGATACGAAGTATTTT
TRBV2	TRBJ1-5	-	few	CASSGEIGQPQHF	TGTGCCAGCAGTGGGGAGATAGGTCAGCCCCAGCATTTT
TRBV5-1	TRBJ2-7	TRBD1	few	CASSSTGQGNEQYF	TGCGCCAGCAGCTCCACGGGACAGGGAAACGAGCAGTACTTC
TRBV20-1	TRBJ1-6	-	few	CSARGRENSPLHF	TGCAGTGCTAGGGGCAGGGAAAATTCACCCCTCCACTTT
TRBV29-1	TRBJ1-4	TRBD1	few	CSVEVFGTGDEKLFF	TGCAGCGTTGAGGTTTTTGGGACAGGGGATGAAAAACTGTTTTTT
TRBV20-1	TRBJ2-7	-	-	CSADQDTDSYEQYF	TGCAGTGCGGACCAGGACACTGACTCCTACGAGCAGTACTTC
TRBV11-2	TRBJ2-7	TRBD2	few	CASSPRPILAGGAYEQYF	TGTGCCAGCAGCCCCCGGCCGATACTAGCGGGAGGCGCCTACGAGCAGTACTTC
TRBV5-1	TRBJ2-2	-	many	CASSLIQGPDTGELFF	TGCGCCAGCAGCTTGATCCAGGGACCGGACACCGGGGAGCTGTTTTTT
TRBV20-1	TRBJ2-5	-	few	CSGEGSRETQYF	TGCAGTGGGGAAGGTAGTCGAGAGACCCAGTACTTC
TRBV20-1	TRBJ2-3	-	few	CSASKGTDTQYF	TGCAGTGCTAGCAAGGGGACAGATACGCAGTATTTT
TRBV7-2	TRBJ2-1	-	-	CASSSPFPSEQFF	TGTGCCAGCAGCTCACCCTTCCCTAGTGAGCAGTTCTTC
TRBV6-4	TRBJ1-2	TRBD1	-	CASSLGTGGDYGYTF	TGTGCCAGCAGTTTGGGGACAGGGGGCGACTATGGCTACACCTTC
TRBV20-1	TRBJ2-1	TRBD2	many	CSAREGGSSYNEQFF	TGCAGTGCTAGAGAGGGCGGGAGTTCCTACAATGAGCAGTTCTTC
TRBV6-2/TRBV6-3	TRBJ2-4	-	-	CASSYGEKNIQYF	TGTGCCAGCAGTTACGGTGAGAAAAACATTCAGTACTTC
TRBV27	TRBJ1-1	-	few	CASRLVLDTEAFF	TGTGCCAGCAGGTTGGTCTTGGACACTGAAGCTTTCTTT
TRBV27	TRBJ2-2	TRBD2	many	CASSLRGGNTGELFF	TGTGCCAGCAGTTTACGCGGGGGGAACACCGGGGAGCTGTTTTTT
TRBV11-2	TRBJ2-7	TRBD2	-	CASSLSGLAGAHPAYEQYF	TGTGCCAGCAGCCTCAGTGGCCTAGCGGGGGCCCACCCTGCTTACGAGCAGTACTTC
TRBV20-1	TRBJ2-7	-	many	CSARDIGHYEQYF	TGCAGTGCTAGAGATATCGGGCACTACGAGCAGTACTTC
TRBV18	TRBJ2-3	-	many	CASSPDRTDTQYF	TGTGCCAGCAGCCCGGACAGAACAGATACGCAGTATTTT
TRBV20-1	TRBJ2-1	-	many	CSARNLGGNEQFF	TGCAGTGCTAGAAACCTCGGGGGCAATGAGCAGTTCTTC
TRBV7-2	TRBJ2-7	-	few	CASSLIGAVEQYF	TGTGCCAGCAGCTTAATCGGTGCGGTCGAGCAGTACTTC
TRBV6-1	TRBJ1-2	-	-	CASSEAGPRNYGYTF	TGTGCCAGCAGTGAAGCCGGCCCAAGGAACTATGGCTACACCTTC
TRBV28	TRBJ2-7	-	few	CASSLVGSIEQYF	TGTGCCAGCAGTTTAGTAGGGAGCATAGAGCAGTACTTC
TRBV18	TRBJ1-2	-	-	CASSPLGVGGYTF	TGTGCCAGCTCACCACTGGGAGTTGGGGGCTACACCTTC
TRBV29-1	TRBJ2-5	TRBD1	many	CSVERQGRVYF	TGCAGCGTTGAAAGACAGGGGCGAGTGTACTTC
TRBV12-3/TRBV12-4	TRBJ1-5	-	many	CASSGGGNSNQPQHF	TGTGCCAGCAGCGGAGGGGGGAATAGCAATCAGCCCCAGCATTTT
TRBV5-6	TRBJ2-3	-	many	CASSLFGAGTDTQYF	TGTGCCAGCAGCTTGTTCGGGGCGGGCACAGATACGCAGTATTTT
TRBV7-8	TRBJ2-5	-	-	CASSLVQGHGEETQYF	TGTGCCAGCAGCTTAGTCCAGGGCCATGGGGAAGAGACCCAGTACTTC
TRBV20-1	TRBJ1-1	-	-	CSASRMANTEAFF	TGCAGTGCTAGTAGGATGGCGAACACTGAAGCTTTCTTT
TRBV7-2	TRBJ2-4	TRBD1	few	CASSTGQGAFPYF	TGTGCCAGCAGCACGGGACAGGGTGCATTTCCTTACTTC
TRBV5-5	TRBJ1-5	-	few	CASSLRDLNQPQHF	TGTGCCAGCAGCTTGAGGGACCTCAATCAGCCCCAGCATTTT
TRBV4-1	TRBJ2-3	-	many	CASSRAPGQLPDTQYF	TGCGCCAGCAGCCGAGCTCCGGGCCAACTACCAGATACGCAGTATTTT
TRBV18	TRBJ2-1	TRBD2	-	CASSPGGLVGSNEQFF	TGTGCCAGCTCACCCGGCGGACTAGTGGGAAGCAATGAGCAGTTCTTC